A single sample is the source of the 5 T cell receptor beta chains below, sequenced in a study of blood T cells in healthy people across ages. Together with a sample-barcoded 5' primer, a J-beta primer mix was included in a second PCR lasting roughly 6 to 12 cycles. One entry per CDR3 protein, called by TCRdb with MiXCR from the 5' RACE reads. The sample holds roughly 860,000 distinct CDR3 sequences, 62% seen once. Sample: blood. The receptors were gathered from a man aged 25-40 years in good health.

This chain joins TRBV24-1 and TRBJ2-7, with D unresolved. The CDR3 covers 13 residues. Trimming shortened V by 1 base and J by 3 bases, and 6 bases separated the two germline ends. Germline V gene lookup returns CDR1 KGHDR and CDR2 SFDVKD. The CDR3 sequence: CATSDFYGYEQYF. As DNA, the CDR3 is TGTGCCACCAGTGATTTCTACGGCTACGAGCAGTACTTC.

The chain joins TRBV10-3 to TRBJ1-2; 9 bases are shared with TRBD1. The CDR3 consists of 12 residues. CDR1 is ENHRY, CDR2 SYGVKD, per germline. J was trimmed by 8 bases and V by 6 bases; bases with no gene match: 4. CDR3: CAIRGTGTGYTF. The CDR3 nucleotides read TGTGCCATCAGGGGGACAGGGACCGGCTACACCTTC.

The gene calls are TRBV28 and TRBJ2-5; D not resolved. Germline-derived CDR1 and CDR2 are MDHEN and SYDVKM. V lost 8 bases, J lost 0 bases, and 16 bases lay in between. The CDR3 totals 15 residues. The CDR3 reads CASWPGRLYQETQYF. The CDR3 bases are TGTGCCAGCTGGCCAGGACGTTTGTACCAAGAGACCCAGTACTTC.

The gene calls are TRBV2 and TRBJ2-5; 7 nucleotides agree with TRBD1. The length of the CDR3 is 13 residues. Germline CDR1 reads SNHLY; CDR2 reads FYNNEI. Trimming took 9 bases from V and 1 from J; bases not matched to a gene: 5. CDR3 sequence reads: CASTRDSQETQYF. CDR3 nucleotide sequence: TGTGCCAGTACTCGGGACAGCCAAGAGACCCAGTACTTC.

The chain recombines TRBV7-2 with TRBJ2-4; no reliable D call. The V gene lost 1 base and the J gene lost 8 bases, with 21 bases spanning the gap. Germline V gives CDR1 SGHTA, CDR2 FQGNSA. CDR3 length: 17 amino acids. The CDR3 DNA reads as TGTGCCAGCAGCTTAGTTTCCCAGGTGTTTATAGGCGACATTCAGTACTTC. Translating gives CASSLVSQVFIGDIQYF.